Below are 18 T cell receptor beta chains sequenced from a single sample in a study of T cells in narcolepsy. Here immunoSEQ multiplex PCR was the method, and the copy in TCRdb shows in-frame clones only, minus some. The table records 26,000 or so clones, about 80% of them present only once. The source material was CD45RA- memory CD4+ T cells from PBMCs. These receptors all stem from a human donor with narcolepsy.

The chain is built from TRBV5-6 and TRBJ2-2; 7 bases fit TRBD2. CDR1 SGHDT and CDR2 YYEEEE come from the germline V gene. V gave up 4 bases and J gave up 0 bases; unmatched junction bases: 3. This CDR3 spans 15 amino acids. The CDR3 nucleotides read TGTGCCAGCAGCCCGACTAGCACGAACACCGGGGAGCTGTTTTTT. This translates into CASSPTSTNTGELFF.

The gene calls are TRBV21-1 and TRBJ2-3; the DNA was not used to check the table's D call, TRBD2. TRBV21-1 is an annotated pseudogene. The CDR3 length is 17 residues. CDR3 bases: TGTGCCAGCAGAAAGTTAAACCGGGACTGTAGCACAGATACGCAGTATTTT. Encoded protein: CASRKLNRDCSTDTQYF.

This clone occurred a few times. This chain uses TRBV2 with TRBJ1-2; the match to TRBD1 covers 9 bases. Germline trimming cut 6 bases from V and 6 bases from J; bases unmatched to any gene: 5. The CDR3 has 13 amino acids. Germline CDR1 reads SNHLY; CDR2 reads FYNNEI. CDR3 residues: CASSLQGADGYTF. The CDR3 DNA follows: TGTGCCAGCAGCCTACAGGGGGCGGATGGCTACACCTTC.

The chain employs TRBV19 and TRBJ2-7, with TRBD1 matching over 10 bases. After removal of 5 bases from V and 0 bases from J, the junction contained 7 bases not matched to a gene. The germline gives CDR1 LNHDA, CDR2 SQIVND (reference sequence). The CDR3 totals 16 residues. CDR3 coding DNA: TGTGCCAGTAGTTTATCCGGGACAGGGGTCTCCTACGAGCAGTACTTC. It codes for CASSLSGTGVSYEQYF.

V and J are TRBV12-5 and TRBJ1-2; no clear D gene. CDR1 and CDR2 from the germline V gene are LGHNT and FRNRAP. The CDR3 runs 15 residues. Trimming removed 6 bases from V and 5 bases from J, with 19 bases in between. The CDR3 loop is CASGALRADLYGYTF. In DNA, the CDR3 is TGTGCTAGTGGGGCCCTCCGGGCCGATCTATATGGCTACACCTTC.

The genes are TRBV9 and TRBJ1-6, with D perhaps matching TRBD1 (5 bases). Per germline, CDR1 SGDLS and CDR2 YYNGEE. The CDR3 extends over 13 amino acids. Trimming took off 1 base at V and 6 bases at J, with 5 bases between the two ends. Here the CDR3 reads CASSVQGNSPLHF. The DNA for the CDR3 is TGTGCCAGCAGCGTACAGGGTAATTCACCCCTCCACTTT. The whole variable domain, remainder taken from reference TRBV9 and TRBJ1-6, is DSGVTQTPKHLITATGQRVTLRCSPRSGDLSVYWYQQSLDQGLQFLIQYYNGEERAKGNILERFSAQQFPDLHSELNLSSLELGDSALYFCASSVQGNSPLHFGNGTRLTVT.

V usage is TRBV2 and J usage is TRBJ2-1; 8 bases are shared with TRBD1. Germline CDR1 and CDR2: SNHLY and FYNNEI. CDR3 length: 15 amino acids. V lost 6 bases, J lost 4 bases, and 8 bases stayed unmatched. CDR3 loop: CASRSGQGSYNEQFF. In DNA form, the CDR3 reads TGTGCCAGCAGATCCGGACAGGGTTCATACAATGAGCAGTTCTTC.

The CDR3, as DNA: TGTGCCTGGACAGTCCAACAGGGGATGGGTAGGGATGAAAAACTGTTTTTT. Its translation is CAWTVQQGMGRDEKLFF. V and J are TRBV30 and TRBJ1-4; TRBD1 matches at 7 bases. This CDR3 is 17 amino acids long. The germline V gene has CDR1 GTSNPN and CDR2 SVGIG (reference sequence). The V and J ends lost 4 bases and 6 bases, in that order; junction bases with no gene match: 17.

This clone is medium-sized in the sample. The gene calls are TRBV10-3 and TRBJ2-7; no clear D gene. The germline CDR1 and CDR2 sequences are ENHRY and SYGVKD. The V gene lost 3 bases and the J gene lost 1 base, with 7 bases spanning the gap. This CDR3 is built from 13 residues. The CDR3 nucleotides read TGTGCCATCAGTGATCAACCTTCCTACGAGCAGTACTTC. Encoded protein: CAISDQPSYEQYF.

This chain uses TRBV19 with TRBJ2-2; D unclear. This CDR3 comprises 14 residues. The germline CDR1 and CDR2 sequences are LNHDA and SQIVND (reference sequence). V gave up 8 bases and J gave up 5 bases, with 15 bases separating them. DNA for the CDR3: TGTGCCAGTCAGTGGAGCCAACCGACCGGGGAGCTGTTTTTT. Its protein is CASQWSQPTGELFF.

This sequence joins TRBV6-1 and TRBJ1-2, with 9 bases fitting TRBD1. Germline V gene lookup returns CDR1 MNHNS and CDR2 SASEGT. This CDR3 is built from 13 residues. V shed 7 bases and J 11 bases; nucleotides not matched to a gene: 11. CDR3 coding DNA: TGTGCCAGCACGATGATGGACAGGGGCGAATACACCTTC. Its protein product is CASTMMDRGEYTF.

This rearrangement joins TRBV23-1 to TRBJ1-4; D is uncertain. TRBV23-1 is an ORF, with its function uncertain. Deletions cut 10 bases from V and 0 bases from J, with 9 bases between. This CDR3 has 13 amino acids. CDR3 loop: CAISLATNEKLFF. The CDR3 nucleotides read TGCGCCATCTCACTTGCAACTAATGAAAAACTGTTTTTT.

To note about this clone: Mismatch with germline at one junction end may stem from a read error. The chain combines TRBV19 with TRBJ1-5, with 7 bases identical to TRBD1. Germline V gene data show CDR1 as LNHDA and CDR2 as SQIVND (reference sequence). The CDR3 has 15 residues. CDR3 loop: CASQEWTGSHQPQHF. CDR3 sequence (DNA): TGTGCCAGTCAGGAATGGACAGGTAGCCATCAGCCCCAGCATTTT.

The chain recombines TRBV18 with TRBJ1-6; a possible D gene is TRBD1 (5 bases). The CDR3 is 14 amino acids. Trimming removed 2 bases at V and 8 bases at J, with 10 bases between. Germline CDR1 and CDR2: KGHSH and LQKENI. CDR3: CASSPDGGDSPLHF. For the CDR3, the DNA is TGTGCCAGCTCACCAGACGGGGGGGATTCACCCCTCCACTTT.

This clone appeared a few times. V and J are TRBV7-9 and TRBJ1-1, with unresolved D. The CDR3 totals 13 residues. CDR1 is SEHNR and CDR2 is FQNEAQ in the germline V gene (reference sequence). With 1 base removed from V and 1 base from J, the gap between germline ends came to 4 bases. The CDR3 loop reads CASSLEGNTEAFF. DNA of the CDR3: TGTGCCAGCAGCTTAGAGGGGAACACTGAAGCTTTCTTT.

V gene TRBV30 combines with J gene TRBJ1-5, with D perhaps TRBD1 (5 bases). V lost 5 bases to trimming and J lost 0 bases, with 11 bases between them. The CDR3 is made up of 14 amino acids. Germline CDR1 and CDR2: GTSNPN and SVGIG (reference sequence). The CDR3 DNA is TGTGCCTGGGAGACAGACAATAGCAATCAGCCCCAGCATTTT. As protein: CAWETDNSNQPQHF.

The sample holds a few counts of this clone. The chain carries TRBV15 and TRBJ2-5, with 8 bases lining up with TRBD2. The CDR3 contains 16 residues. V trimming: 5 bases; J trimming: 5 bases; junction bases outside the gene matches: 13. Germline V CDR1 and CDR2: LNHNV, YYDKDF (reference sequence). Here the CDR3 reads CATSWGGQRGSETQYF. The CDR3 DNA sequence: TGTGCCACCAGCTGGGGAGGTCAGCGGGGGTCGGAGACCCAGTACTTC.

This chain links TRBV21-1 with TRBJ1-5; TRBD1 reflects the table's D call only, with no check against the DNA. TRBV21-1 is a pseudogene segment. The CDR3 runs to 15 residues. This CDR3 is CASSKVGQGDQPQHF. The CDR3 DNA reads TGTGCCAGCAGCAAAGTGGGACAGGGGGATCAGCCCCAGCATTTT.